A single sample gave rise to the 8 T cell receptor beta chains below, sequenced in a study of response to subunit inactivated influenza vaccine. TCRdb ran MiXCR on the RT-PCR reads and lists one entry per CDR3 protein. This sample has about 520,000 distinct CDR3 sequences, with approximately 24% found just once. The input for sequencing was CD4+ T cells sorted from PBMCs, taken 4 to 6 days after vaccination. The origin of the receptors is a middle-aged man who received an inactivated influenza vaccine.

The genes are TRBV7-3 and TRBJ2-5, with 10 bases that match TRBD2. The germline V gene encodes CDR1 SGHTA and CDR2 FQGTGA. Trimming cost V 5 bases and J 5 bases; bases outside gene matches: 14. The CDR3 sequence is 17 residues long. CDR3 DNA: TGTGCCAGCAGCCCCCGGGCTAGCGGGAGTCCCGGGGAGACCCAGTACTTC. Protein product: CASSPRASGSPGETQYF.

The V and J genes are TRBV12-3 or TRBV12-4 and TRBJ2-2; 7 bases fit TRBD1. There are 13 residues in the CDR3. J lost 8 bases, V lost 4 bases, and 4 bases had no gene match. CDR3: CASSSTGRGELFF. The DNA for the CDR3 is TGTGCCAGCAGTTCGACAGGGCGGGGGGAGCTGTTTTTT.

The V gene is TRBV7-2, the J gene TRBJ2-3, with D uncertain. Trimming pared 1 base from V and 2 bases from J, leaving 10 bases between. CDR3 size: 15 residues. CDR1 is SGHTA, CDR2 FQGNSA, per germline. CDR3 residues: CASSLDLTHTDTQYF. CDR3 DNA sequence: TGTGCCAGCAGCTTAGATCTTACCCACACAGATACGCAGTATTTT.

The chain links TRBV4-3 to TRBJ1-6; D is perhaps TRBD1 (6 bases). From germline, CDR1 is LGHNA and CDR2 YSLEER. V was shortened by 1 base and J by 9 bases, with 16 bases between the two germline ends. This CDR3 is built from 16 residues. CDR3 sequence: CASSQGSPGEGSPLHF. The CDR3 DNA reads TGCGCCAGCAGCCAAGGATCCCCAGGGGAAGGTTCACCCCTCCACTTT.

The V call is TRBV6-5, the J call TRBJ1-2, with D unclear. V lost 5 bases and J lost 2, with 12 bases in between. The CDR3 runs to 14 residues. CDR1 and CDR2 from the germline V gene are MNHEY and SVGAGI. The CDR3 is CASSLLAGNYGYTF. CDR3 sequence (DNA): TGTGCCAGCAGTCTACTCGCCGGGAACTATGGCTACACCTTC.

The CDR3 DNA sequence: TGTGCCAGCAGTACGGGACAAGGGGACACTGAAGCTTTCTTT. Translated, it gives CASSTGQGDTEAFF. V is TRBV6-1 and J is TRBJ1-1; D perhaps matches TRBD1 (6 bases). Germline V gene data show CDR1 as MNHNS and CDR2 as SASEGT. This CDR3 has 14 residues. Trimming took 5 bases from V and 3 from J, leaving 13 bases between them.

This clonotype was seen a few times. Here the CDR3 reads CASSVGYGSSGNTIYF. The DNA of the CDR3 is TGTGCCAGCAGCGTAGGATACGGGAGCTCTGGAAACACCATATATTTT. The chain is built from TRBV9 and TRBJ1-3, with D unclear. This CDR3 comprises 16 residues. The V end was cut by 0 bases, the J end by 0 bases, with 10 bases between. The germline V gene has CDR1 SGDLS and CDR2 YYNGEE.

The rearrangement joins TRBV6-5 to TRBJ2-6; a possible D gene is TRBD1 (5 bases). The CDR3 is made up of 17 amino acids. V dropped 4 bases and J dropped 0 bases, with 13 bases sitting between them. The germline V gene has CDR1 MNHEY and CDR2 SVGAGI. The DNA of the CDR3 is TGTGCCAGCAGTTCCAGGGTACCGAGCTCTGGGGCCAACGTCCTGACTTTC. This encodes CASSSRVPSSGANVLTF.